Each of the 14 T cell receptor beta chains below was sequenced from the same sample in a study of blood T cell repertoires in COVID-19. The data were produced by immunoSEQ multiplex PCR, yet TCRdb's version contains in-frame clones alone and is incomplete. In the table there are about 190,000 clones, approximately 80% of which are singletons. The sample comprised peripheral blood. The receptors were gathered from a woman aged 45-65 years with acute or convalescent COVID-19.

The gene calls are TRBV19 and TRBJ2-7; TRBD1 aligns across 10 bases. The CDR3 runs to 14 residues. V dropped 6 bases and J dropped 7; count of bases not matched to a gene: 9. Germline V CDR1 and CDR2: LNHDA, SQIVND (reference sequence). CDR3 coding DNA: TGTGCCAGTAGCACCCGACAGGGGGCATTTGAGCAGTACTTC. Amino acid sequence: CASSTRQGAFEQYF.

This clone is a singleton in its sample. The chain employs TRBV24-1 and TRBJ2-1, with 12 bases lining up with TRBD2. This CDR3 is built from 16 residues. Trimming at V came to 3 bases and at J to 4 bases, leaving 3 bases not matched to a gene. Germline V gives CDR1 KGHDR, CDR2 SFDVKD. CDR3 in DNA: TGTGCCACCAGTGATGGACTAGCGGGATCATACAATGAGCAGTTCTTC. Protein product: CATSDGLAGSYNEQFF.

The CDR3 sequence: CASSPTPPRATGELFF. CDR3 sequence (DNA): TGTGCCAGCAGCCCCACGCCCCCCCGAGCCACCGGGGAGCTGTTTTTT. The chain has TRBV7-2 and TRBJ2-2; D call uncertain. The CDR3 covers 16 residues. V lost 5 bases and J lost 4, with 17 bases in between. Germline lookup yields CDR1 SGHTA and CDR2 FQGNSA.

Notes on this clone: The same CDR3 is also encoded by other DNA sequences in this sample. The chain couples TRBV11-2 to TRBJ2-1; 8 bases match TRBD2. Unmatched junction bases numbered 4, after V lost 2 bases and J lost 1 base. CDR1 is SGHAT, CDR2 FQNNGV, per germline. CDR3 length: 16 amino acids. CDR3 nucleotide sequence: TGTGCCAGCAGCTTAACGGGCGGGGGGTCCTACAATGAGCAGTTCTTC. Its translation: CASSLTGGGSYNEQFF.

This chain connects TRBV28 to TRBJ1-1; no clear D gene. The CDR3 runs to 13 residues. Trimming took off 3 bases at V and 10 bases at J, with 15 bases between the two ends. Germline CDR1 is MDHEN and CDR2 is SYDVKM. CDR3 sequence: CASSFKAHRGAFF. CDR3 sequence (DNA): TGTGCCAGCAGTTTCAAGGCGCACCGGGGAGCTTTCTTT.

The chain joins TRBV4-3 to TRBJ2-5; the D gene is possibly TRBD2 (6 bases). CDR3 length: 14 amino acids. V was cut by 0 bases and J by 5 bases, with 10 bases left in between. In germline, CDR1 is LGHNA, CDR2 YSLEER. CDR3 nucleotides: TGCGCCAGCAGCCAAGATCGAGGAGGGGAGACCCAGTACTTC. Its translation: CASSQDRGGETQYF.

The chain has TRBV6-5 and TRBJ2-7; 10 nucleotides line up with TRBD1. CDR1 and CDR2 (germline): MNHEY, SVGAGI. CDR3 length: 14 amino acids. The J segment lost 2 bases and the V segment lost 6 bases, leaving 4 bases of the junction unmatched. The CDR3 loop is CASSAGTGAYEQYF. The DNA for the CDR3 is TGTGCCAGCAGCGCCGGGACAGGGGCCTACGAGCAGTACTTC.

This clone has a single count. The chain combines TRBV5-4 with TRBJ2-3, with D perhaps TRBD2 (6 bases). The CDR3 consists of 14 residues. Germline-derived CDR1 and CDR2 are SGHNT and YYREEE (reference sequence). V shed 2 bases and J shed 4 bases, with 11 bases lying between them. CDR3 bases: TGTGCCAGCAGCTTTGGGTCTAGCGCAGATACGCAGTATTTT. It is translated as CASSFGSSADTQYF. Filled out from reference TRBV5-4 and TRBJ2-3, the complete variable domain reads ETGVTQSPTHLIKTRGQQVTLRCSSQSGHNTVSWYQQALGQGPQFIFQYYREEENGRGNFPPRFSGLQFPNYSSELNVNALELDDSALYLCASSFGSSADTQYFGPGTRLTVL.

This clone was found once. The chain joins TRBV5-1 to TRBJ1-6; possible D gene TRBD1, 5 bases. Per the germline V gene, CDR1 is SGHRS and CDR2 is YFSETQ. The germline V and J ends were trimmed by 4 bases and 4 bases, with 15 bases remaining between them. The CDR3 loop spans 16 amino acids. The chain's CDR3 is CASSPDLTAYNSPLHF. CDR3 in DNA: TGCGCCAGCAGCCCGGACCTGACAGCGTATAATTCACCCCTCCACTTT.

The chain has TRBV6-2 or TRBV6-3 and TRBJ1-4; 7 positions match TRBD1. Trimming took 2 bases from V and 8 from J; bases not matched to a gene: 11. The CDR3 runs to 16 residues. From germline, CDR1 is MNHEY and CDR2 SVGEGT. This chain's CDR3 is CASSYPTGQPVEKLFF. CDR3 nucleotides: TGTGCCAGCAGTTACCCCACGGGACAGCCGGTGGAAAAACTGTTTTTT.

CDR3 in amino acids: CASSLEVGPKAYEQYF. CDR3 nucleotide sequence: TGCGCCAGCAGCTTGGAGGTGGGCCCTAAGGCCTACGAGCAGTACTTC. The gene calls are TRBV5-1 and TRBJ2-7; no reliable D call. With 0 bases removed from V and 2 bases from J, the gap between germline ends came to 15 bases. This CDR3 spans 16 amino acids. Germline CDR1 reads SGHRS; CDR2 reads YFSETQ.

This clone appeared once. CDR3 DNA sequence: TGTGCCAGCAGTTTAATTTCAAGCGGCAAGCCGTACTTC. Its translation: CASSLISSGKPYF. This chain links TRBV28 with TRBJ2-7; D is perhaps TRBD2 (5 bases). Germline CDR1 is MDHEN and CDR2 is SYDVKM. The CDR3 has 13 amino acids. V lost 2 bases and J 12 bases, leaving 17 bases between the germline ends.

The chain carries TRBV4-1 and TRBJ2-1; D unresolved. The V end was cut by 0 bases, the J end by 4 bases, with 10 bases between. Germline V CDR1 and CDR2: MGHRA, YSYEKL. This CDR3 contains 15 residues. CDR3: CASSQEFTVYNEQFF. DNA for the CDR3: TGCGCCAGCAGCCAAGAGTTCACAGTGTACAATGAGCAGTTCTTC.

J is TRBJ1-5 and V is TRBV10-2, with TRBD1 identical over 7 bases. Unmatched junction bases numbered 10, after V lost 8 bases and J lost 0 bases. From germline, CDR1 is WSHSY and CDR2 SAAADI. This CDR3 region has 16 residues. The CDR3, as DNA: TGCGCCAGCGGTGGGGGGACAGAATATAGCAATCAGCCCCAGCATTTT. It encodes CASGGGTEYSNQPQHF.